Below, 8 T cell receptor beta chains from the same sample are listed, as sequenced in a study of post-analysis software for immune sequencing data. No antigen has been identified for these receptors. Unique-molecular-identifier-tagged TCR beta cDNA libraries were used. TCRdb re-called the PCR reads with MiXCR, one entry per CDR3 protein. The table has roughly 180,000 distinct CDR3 sequences, about 32% seen once; the top ten hold 1.5%. Overall study findings and caveats: Elevated frequency relative to controls characterized several TRBV segments in patients, TRBV5-6, TRBV5-1 and TRBV20-1 among them.

Sequencing was carried out using blood. These receptors came from a girl aged 10 to 17 with multiple sclerosis.

This clonotype was counted at least ten times. The chain recombines TRBV29-1 with TRBJ2-3; D remains ambiguous. The CDR3 length is 12 residues. Trimming left V 8 bases short and J 5 bases short, with 14 bases between. The germline V gene encodes CDR1 SQVTM and CDR2 ANQGSEA. CDR3 coding DNA: TGCAGCCTCGACAACGGTGGAGATACGCAGTATTTT. Translating it yields CSLDNGGDTQYF.

This clonotype was seen a handful of times. The chain combines TRBV20-1 with TRBJ2-5, with 12 bases fitting TRBD2. J was trimmed by 3 bases and V by 5 bases; bases with no gene match: 4. The germline V gene has CDR1 DFQATT and CDR2 SNEGSKA (reference sequence). This CDR3 region has 14 residues. The CDR3 DNA reads TGCAGTGCTCGAAGACTAGCGGGAGAAGAGACCCAGTACTTC. Its translation: CSARRLAGEETQYF.

This clonotype was recorded at least ten times. The CDR3, as DNA: TGCGCCAGCAGCCAAGAAATCGGACAGGGGTATGGCTACACCTTC. Translating gives CASSQEIGQGYGYTF. This chain uses TRBV4-1 with TRBJ1-2, with 9 bases lining up with TRBD1. V was clipped by 0 bases and J by 5 bases; unmatched bases: 4. The CDR3 loop spans 15 amino acids. Germline CDR1 and CDR2: MGHRA and YSYEKL.

The chain employs TRBV10-3 and TRBJ2-4; D unclear. The CDR3 is 14 residues long. Germline V gene sequence: CDR1 ENHRY, CDR2 SYGVKD. V was shortened by 8 bases and J by 0 bases, with 11 bases between the two germline ends. CDR3 sequence (DNA): TGTGCCATCTCGACTGAGCTAGCCAAAAACATTCAGTACTTC. Its protein product is CAISTELAKNIQYF.

The chain employs TRBV7-9 and TRBJ1-2; D perhaps matches TRBD1 (6 bases). The CDR3 has 13 residues. V was cut by 4 bases and J by 6 bases, with 12 bases left in between. CDR1 and CDR2 from the germline V gene are SEHNR and FQNEAQ (reference sequence). CDR3 amino acids: CASSSQGGHGYTF. The CDR3 nucleotides read TGTGCCAGCAGCTCACAGGGCGGCCATGGCTACACCTTC.

This clonotype has more than one count but fewer than ten. In DNA form, the CDR3 reads TGTGCCAGTAGTATCGCAGATACGCAGTATTTT. Amino acid sequence: CASSIADTQYF. This sequence joins TRBV19 and TRBJ2-3, with no clear D. Germline V CDR1 and CDR2: LNHDA, SQIVND (reference sequence). Trimming removed 3 bases from V and 4 bases from J, with 2 bases in between. This CDR3 spans 11 amino acids. Filled out from reference TRBV19 and TRBJ2-3, the complete variable domain reads DGGITQSPKYLFRKEGQNVTLSCEQNLNHDAMYWYRQDPGQGLRLIYYSQIVNDFQKGDIAEGYSVSREKKESFPLTVTSAQKNPTAFYLCASSIADTQYFGPGTRLTVL.

A remark on this clonotype: A single base separates this from a much larger clone, so it may be a read error. The chain has TRBV4-1 and TRBJ2-7; 12 bases map to TRBD2. The CDR3 runs 15 residues. Germline CDR1 is MGHRA and CDR2 is YSYEKL. The CDR3 region is CVSSQGLAGNYEQYF. The CDR3 DNA reads as TGCGTCAGCAGCCAAGGACTAGCGGGAAACTACGAGCAGTACTTC.

This clonotype occurred a few times. The V and J genes are TRBV18 and TRBJ1-5; no clear D. Germline V gene sequence: CDR1 KGHSH, CDR2 LQKENI. V was clipped by 4 bases and J by 3 bases, with 13 bases between them. The length of the CDR3 is 15 residues. CDR3 in amino acids: CASSRTGLVNQPQHF. CDR3 nucleotides: TGTGCCAGCTCACGAACCGGGTTGGTCAATCAGCCCCAGCATTTT.